Following are 11 T cell receptor beta chains from one sample sequenced in a study of T-cell reconstitution after alpha-beta-depleted transplantation in children (dated by TCRdb to 2015 to 2016). The treatment or condition tag for this specimen amounts to: allogeneic hematopoietic cell transplantation with graft depleted of TCRalphabeta T cells and CD19 B cells. To prepare the library, PCR was applied. The sequencer listed for this sample is Illumina HiSeq 2500. TCR libraries were prepared with molecular barcoding, using unique molecular identifiers to normalize TCRbeta repertoire quantification. TCRdb handled the public reads itself, with Q25 trimming in fastp and clone calling in MiXCR, and kept productive beta chains. Under each unique CDR3 protein, matching rows form one entry showing the most common genes and DNA. The sample contains around 190,000 distinct CDR3 sequences, approximately 7% of them found a single time. The ten biggest clones cover approximately 6% of the sample.

The specimen comprised PBMCs, sampled before TCRalphabeta/CD19-depleted stem cell transplant. The source is a boy younger than 10 with acute lymphoblastic leukemia, due to receive a stem cell transplant.

The rearrangement joins TRBV7-9 to TRBJ1-2; TRBD1 might be the D (6 bases). With 5 bases removed from V and 5 bases from J, the gap between germline ends came to 18 bases. The CDR3 has 15 amino acids. Germline-derived CDR1 and CDR2 are SEHNR and FQNEAQ (reference sequence). CDR3 residues: CASSLAAEGEYGYTF. CDR3 in DNA: TGTGCCAGCAGCCTTGCGGCGGAGGGGGAATATGGCTACACCTTC.

This clonotype was counted only a few times. This rearrangement joins TRBV12-3 or TRBV12-4 to TRBJ1-3, with a tentative D call TRBD1 (5 bases). V was pared by 5 bases and J by 3 bases, with 11 bases between. This CDR3 comprises 14 residues. The DNA for the CDR3 is TGTGCCAGCAGTCCCAGGGTTAGTGGAAACACCATATATTTT. Translating it yields CASSPRVSGNTIYF.

This clonotype was recorded at least ten times. V and J are TRBV6-6 and TRBJ2-1; D unresolved. The length of the CDR3 is 13 residues. Germline V lookup: CDR1 MNHNY, CDR2 SVGAGI (reference sequence). V was shortened by 4 bases and J by 6 bases, with 10 bases between the two germline ends. Written as DNA, the CDR3 is TGTGCCAGCAGTTTACTGCAGATCAATGAGCAGTTCTTC. Protein product: CASSLLQINEQFF.

This clonotype was seen repeatedly, ten times or more. This sequence joins TRBV20-1 and TRBJ2-1; 14 nucleotides match TRBD2. V trimming: 3 bases; J trimming: 12 bases; junction bases outside the gene matches: 7. CDR1 and CDR2 (germline): DFQATT, SNEGSKA (reference sequence). The CDR3 runs 14 residues. CDR3 amino acids: CSASSGLAGEGQFF. CDR3 DNA: TGCAGTGCTAGCTCGGGACTAGCGGGAGAAGGGCAGTTCTTC.

In this sample, this clonotype turned up many times. CDR3 DNA: TGCGCCAGCAGCTCTAGCGGGGGGTTGGAGACCCAGTACTTC. It translates to CASSSSGGLETQYF. The chain links TRBV5-1 to TRBJ2-5; the match to TRBD2 covers 11 bases. V dropped 3 bases and J dropped 5; count of bases not matched to a gene: 3. Germline-derived CDR1 and CDR2 are SGHRS and YFSETQ. The CDR3 covers 14 residues.

This clonotype was found many times. The chain carries TRBV20-1 and TRBJ2-1; the D gene is possibly TRBD2 (6 bases). The V end was cut by 1 base, the J end by 10 bases, with 14 bases between. This CDR3 is built from 13 residues. The V gene's germline CDR1 is DFQATT and CDR2 SNEGSKA (reference sequence). The CDR3 spells CSARVSGSGEQFF. The CDR3 region has the DNA TGCAGTGCTAGAGTTTCCGGGAGTGGGGAGCAGTTCTTC.

The chain couples TRBV20-1 to TRBJ1-1; TRBD1 matches at 7 bases. This CDR3 is built from 14 residues. V shed 0 bases, J shed 3 bases, and the junction held 4 bases outside the gene matches. Germline loops: CDR1 DFQATT, CDR2 SNEGSKA (reference sequence). CDR3 amino acids: CSARDRQGYTEAFF. In DNA, the CDR3 is TGCAGTGCTAGAGATAGACAGGGCTACACTGAAGCTTTCTTT.

The table lists this clonotype with many counts. The J gene is TRBJ2-5, the V gene TRBV3-1; perhaps TRBD2 as D (5 bases). With 5 bases removed from V and 5 bases from J, the gap between germline ends came to 15 bases. Germline CDR1 reads LGHDT; CDR2 reads YNNKEL (reference sequence). The CDR3 covers 14 residues. DNA of the CDR3: TGTGCCAGCAGCGGGGAGCGGTCCGGGGAGACCCAGTACTTC. It codes for CASSGERSGETQYF.

This clonotype turned up a few times. V gene TRBV20-1 combines with J gene TRBJ1-1, with D uncertain. The V end lost 5 bases, the J end lost 3 bases, and 4 bases lay between the germline ends. The CDR3 has 10 amino acids. Per germline, CDR1 DFQATT and CDR2 SNEGSKA (reference sequence). CDR3 in amino acids: CSAGDTEAFF. CDR3 DNA sequence: TGCAGTGCTGGGGACACTGAAGCTTTCTTT.

This clonotype was detected many times. The chain has TRBV11-2 and TRBJ2-2; D gene uncertain. The CDR3 is 18 amino acids. Trimming took 0 bases from V and 2 from J, leaving 16 bases between them. The V gene's germline CDR1 is SGHAT and CDR2 FQNNGV. This chain's CDR3 is CASSLDQSPRINTGELFF. The DNA for the CDR3 is TGTGCCAGCAGCTTAGATCAATCCCCTAGGATAAACACCGGGGAGCTGTTTTTT. Variable domain in full (rest from reference TRBV11-2 and TRBJ2-2): EAGVAQSPRYKIIEKRQSVAFWCNPISGHATLYWYQQILGQGPKLLIQFQNNGVVDDSQLPKDRFSAERLKGVDSTLKIQPAKLEDSAVYLCASSLDQSPRINTGELFFGEGSRLTVL.

In this sample, this clonotype turned up many times. The chain has TRBV15 and TRBJ2-7; 7 nucleotides align to TRBD1. CDR1 and CDR2 from the germline V gene are LNHNV and YYDKDF (reference sequence). V shed 3 bases and J 0 bases; nucleotides not matched to a gene: 2. The CDR3 runs to 14 residues. As DNA, the CDR3 is TGTGCCACCAGCAGGAGACAGGGCTCCTACGAGCAGTACTTC. It specifies CATSRRQGSYEQYF.